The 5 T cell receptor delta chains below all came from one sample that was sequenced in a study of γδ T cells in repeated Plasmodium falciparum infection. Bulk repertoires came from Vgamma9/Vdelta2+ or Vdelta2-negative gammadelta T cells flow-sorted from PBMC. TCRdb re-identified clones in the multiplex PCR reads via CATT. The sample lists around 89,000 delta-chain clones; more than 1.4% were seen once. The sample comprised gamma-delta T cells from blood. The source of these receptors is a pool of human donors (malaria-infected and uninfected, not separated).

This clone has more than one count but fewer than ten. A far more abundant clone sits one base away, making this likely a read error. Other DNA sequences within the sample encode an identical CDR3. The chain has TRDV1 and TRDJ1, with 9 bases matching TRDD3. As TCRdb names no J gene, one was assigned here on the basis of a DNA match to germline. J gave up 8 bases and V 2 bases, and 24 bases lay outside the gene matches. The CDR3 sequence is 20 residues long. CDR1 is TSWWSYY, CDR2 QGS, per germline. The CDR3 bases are TGTGCTCTTGGGGAAGCTAGTACCTACTGTAGGGGATACGGGCTCGACAAACTCATCTTT. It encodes CALGEASTYCRGYGLDKLIF.

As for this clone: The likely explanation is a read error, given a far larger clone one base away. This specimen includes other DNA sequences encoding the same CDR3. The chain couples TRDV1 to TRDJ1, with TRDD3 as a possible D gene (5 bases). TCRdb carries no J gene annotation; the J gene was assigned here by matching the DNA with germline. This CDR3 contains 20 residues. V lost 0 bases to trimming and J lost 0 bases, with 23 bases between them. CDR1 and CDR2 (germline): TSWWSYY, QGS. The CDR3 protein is CALGELILDWPQEDTDKLIF. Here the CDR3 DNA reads TGTGCTCTTGGGGAACTTATTTTAGACTGGCCTCAGGAGGACACCGATAAACTCATCTTT.

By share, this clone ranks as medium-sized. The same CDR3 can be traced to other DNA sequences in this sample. As DNA, the CDR3 is TGTGCTCTTGGGGACATTATAACCGTACTGGGGACCGATAAACTCATCTTT. Its protein product is CALGDIITVLGTDKLIF. J is TRDJ1 and V is TRDV1; 7 bases align to TRDD3. Unmatched junction bases numbered 12, after V lost 3 bases and J lost 2 bases. Germline lookup yields CDR1 TSWWSYY and CDR2 QGS. This CDR3 contains 17 residues.

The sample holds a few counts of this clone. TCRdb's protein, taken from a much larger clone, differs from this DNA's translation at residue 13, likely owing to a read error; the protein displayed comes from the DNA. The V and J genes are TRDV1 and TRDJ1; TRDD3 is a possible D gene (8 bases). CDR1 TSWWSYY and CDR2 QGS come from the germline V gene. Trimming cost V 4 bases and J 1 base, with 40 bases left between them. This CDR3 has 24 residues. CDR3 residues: CALGVCSYATRNRGITGFTDKLIF. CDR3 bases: TGTGCTCTTGGGGTTTGTTCCTACGCTACGAGAAACCGGGGGATAACAGGATTCACCGATAAACTCATCTTT.

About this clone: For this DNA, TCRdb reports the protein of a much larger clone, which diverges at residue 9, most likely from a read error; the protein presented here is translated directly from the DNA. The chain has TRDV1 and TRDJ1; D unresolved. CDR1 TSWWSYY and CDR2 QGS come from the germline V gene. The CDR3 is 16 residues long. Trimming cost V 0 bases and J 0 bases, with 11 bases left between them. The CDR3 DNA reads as TGTGCTCTTGGGGAACTTCCTCTTGTGTACACCGATAAACTCATCTTT. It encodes CALGELPLVYTDKLIF.